This T cell receptor (beta chain) derives from a study of T cell responses to AZD1222 COVID-19 vaccine. Study findings and constraints: The repertoires were collected only after the peak T cell response. Spike was spanned by vaccine-associated CD4 TCRs, which were dominant at 160-218 and 743-854.

The CDR3 is made up of 18 amino acids. The V and J ends lost 5 bases and 0 bases respectively, with 17 bases between them. Germline V gene data show CDR1 as SGHVS and CDR2 as FNYEAQ. On this clone itself: Its antigen remains unidentified.

Generated by immunoSEQ multiplex PCR, the TCRdb table keeps only in-frame clones and is missing some. The profile covers 130,000 to 150,000 clones, with just under 95% appearing a single time and around 12% taken by the ten largest. Sample: peripheral blood, taken after recovery from COVID-19. This rearrangement joins TRBV7-6 to TRBJ1-6; D is ambiguous. This receptor was obtained from an adult who had recovered from COVID-19. The chain's CDR3 is CASSPRRDRSSYNSPLHF. The CDR3, as DNA: TGTGCCAGCAGCCCGCGGAGGGATCGGAGCTCCTATAATTCACCCCTCCACTTT.